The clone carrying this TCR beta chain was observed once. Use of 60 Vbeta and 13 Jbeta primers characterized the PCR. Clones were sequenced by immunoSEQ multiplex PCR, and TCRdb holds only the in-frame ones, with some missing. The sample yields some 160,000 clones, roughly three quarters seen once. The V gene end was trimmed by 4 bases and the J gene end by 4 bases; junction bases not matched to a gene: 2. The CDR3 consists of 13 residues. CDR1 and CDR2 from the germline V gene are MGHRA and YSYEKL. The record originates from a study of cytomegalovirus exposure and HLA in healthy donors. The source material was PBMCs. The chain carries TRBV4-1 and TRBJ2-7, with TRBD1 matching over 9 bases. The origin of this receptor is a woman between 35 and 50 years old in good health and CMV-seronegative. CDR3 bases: TGCGCCAGCAGCCGGGACAGGGTGTACGAGCAGTACTTC. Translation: CASSRDRVYEQYF.